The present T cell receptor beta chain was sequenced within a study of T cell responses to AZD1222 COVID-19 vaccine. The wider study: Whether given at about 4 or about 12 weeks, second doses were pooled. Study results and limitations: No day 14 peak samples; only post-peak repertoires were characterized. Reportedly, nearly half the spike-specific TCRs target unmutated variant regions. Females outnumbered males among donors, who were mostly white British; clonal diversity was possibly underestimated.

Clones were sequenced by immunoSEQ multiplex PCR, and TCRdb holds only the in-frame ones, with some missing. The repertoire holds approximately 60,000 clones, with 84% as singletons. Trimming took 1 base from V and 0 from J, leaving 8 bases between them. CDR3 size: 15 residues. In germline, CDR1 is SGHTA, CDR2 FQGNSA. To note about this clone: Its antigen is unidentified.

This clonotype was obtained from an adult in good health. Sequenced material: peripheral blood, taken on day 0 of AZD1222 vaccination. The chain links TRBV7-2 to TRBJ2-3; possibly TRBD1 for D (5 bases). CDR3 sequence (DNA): TGTGCCAGCAGCTTAGGGCAGGGAAGCACAGATACGCAGTATTTT. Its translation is CASSLGQGSTDTQYF. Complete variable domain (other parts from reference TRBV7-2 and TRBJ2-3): GAGVSQSPSNKVTEKGKDVELRCDPISGHTALYWYRQSLGQGLEFLIYFQGNSAPDKSGLPSDRFSAERTGGSVSTLTIQRTQQEDSAVYLCASSLGQGSTDTQYFGPGTRLTVL.